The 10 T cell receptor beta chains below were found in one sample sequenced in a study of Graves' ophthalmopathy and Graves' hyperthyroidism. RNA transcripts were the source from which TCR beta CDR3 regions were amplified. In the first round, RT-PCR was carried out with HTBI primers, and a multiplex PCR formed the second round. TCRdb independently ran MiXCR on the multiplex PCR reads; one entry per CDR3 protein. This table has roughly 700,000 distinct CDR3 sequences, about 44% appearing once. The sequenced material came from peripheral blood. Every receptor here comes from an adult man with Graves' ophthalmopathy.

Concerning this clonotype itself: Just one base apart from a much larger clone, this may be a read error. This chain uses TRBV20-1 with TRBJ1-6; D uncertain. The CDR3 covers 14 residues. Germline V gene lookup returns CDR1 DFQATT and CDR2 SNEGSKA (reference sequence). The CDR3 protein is CSARWGIDNLPLHF. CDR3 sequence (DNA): TGCAGTGCTAGGTGGGGAATCGACAATTTACCCCTCCACTTT.

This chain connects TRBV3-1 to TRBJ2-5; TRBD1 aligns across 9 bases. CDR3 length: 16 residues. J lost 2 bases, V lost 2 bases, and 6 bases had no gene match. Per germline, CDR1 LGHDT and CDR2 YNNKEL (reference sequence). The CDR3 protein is CASSQTDRGIQETQYF. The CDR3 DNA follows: TGTGCCAGCAGCCAAACGGACAGGGGAATTCAAGAGACCCAGTACTTC.

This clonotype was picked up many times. The CDR3, as DNA: TGTGCCAGCGGGGGGTCACAGGGAGGTGGCTACACCTTC. This sequence encodes CASGGSQGGGYTF. The V gene is TRBV2, the J gene TRBJ1-2; TRBD1 is a possible D gene (6 bases). The CDR3 contains 13 residues. The germline V gene encodes CDR1 SNHLY and CDR2 FYNNEI. The V end was cut by 8 bases, the J end by 7 bases, with 17 bases between.

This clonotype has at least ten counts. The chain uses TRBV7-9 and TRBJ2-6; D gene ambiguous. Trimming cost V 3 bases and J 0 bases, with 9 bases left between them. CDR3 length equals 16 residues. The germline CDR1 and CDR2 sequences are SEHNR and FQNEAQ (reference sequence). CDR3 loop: CASSFEENSGANVLTF. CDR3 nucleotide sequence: TGTGCCAGCAGCTTTGAGGAGAACTCTGGGGCCAACGTCCTGACTTTC.

Here the CDR3 reads CASGRDRTDTQYF. The CDR3 DNA sequence: TGTGCCAGCGGGCGGGACCGCACAGATACGCAGTATTTT. The chain uses TRBV2 and TRBJ2-3, with D tentatively TRBD2 (6 bases). The V and J ends lost 8 bases and 1 base respectively, with 10 bases between them. The CDR3 sequence is 13 residues long. Germline values: CDR1 SNHLY, CDR2 FYNNEI.

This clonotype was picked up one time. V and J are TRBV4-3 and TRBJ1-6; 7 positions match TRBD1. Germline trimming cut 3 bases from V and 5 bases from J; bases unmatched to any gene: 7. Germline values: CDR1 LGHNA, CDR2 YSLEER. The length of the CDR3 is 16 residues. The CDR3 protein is CASSQGRGRNNSPLHF. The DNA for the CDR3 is TGCGCCAGCAGCCAGGGCAGGGGGAGAAATAATTCACCCCTCCACTTT.

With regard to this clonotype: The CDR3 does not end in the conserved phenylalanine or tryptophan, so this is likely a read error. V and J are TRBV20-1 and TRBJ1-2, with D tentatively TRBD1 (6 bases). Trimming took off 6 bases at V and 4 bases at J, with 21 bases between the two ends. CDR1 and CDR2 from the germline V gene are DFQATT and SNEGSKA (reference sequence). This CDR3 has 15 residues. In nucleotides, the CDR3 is TGCAGTGCGCGAATGGTTTCAGGGGCCCCCTATGGCTACACCTCC. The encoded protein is CSARMVSGAPYGYTS.

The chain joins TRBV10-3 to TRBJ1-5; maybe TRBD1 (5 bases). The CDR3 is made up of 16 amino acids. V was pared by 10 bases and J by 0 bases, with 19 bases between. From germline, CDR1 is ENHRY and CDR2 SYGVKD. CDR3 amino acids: CASSPGLGLSNQPQHF. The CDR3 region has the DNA TGTGCCAGCAGCCCCGGCTTGGGGCTTAGCAATCAGCCCCAGCATTTT.

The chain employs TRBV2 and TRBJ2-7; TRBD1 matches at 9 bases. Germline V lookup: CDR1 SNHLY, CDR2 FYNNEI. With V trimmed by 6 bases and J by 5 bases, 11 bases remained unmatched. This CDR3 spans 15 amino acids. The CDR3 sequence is CASRVGTGKENEQYF. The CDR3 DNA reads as TGTGCCAGCAGGGTTGGGACAGGGAAGGAAAACGAGCAGTACTTC.

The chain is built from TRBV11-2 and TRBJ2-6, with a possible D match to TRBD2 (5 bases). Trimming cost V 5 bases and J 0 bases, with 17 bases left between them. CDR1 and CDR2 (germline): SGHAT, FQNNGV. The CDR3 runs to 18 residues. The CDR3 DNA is TGTGCCAGCAGCGGAGCGGCGGGCATGCTCTCTGGGGCCAACGTCCTGACTTTC. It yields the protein CASSGAAGMLSGANVLTF.